The rows below give T cell receptor beta chains drawn from one sample of a study of OX40 agonist ivuxolimab in advanced cancers. Produced via immunoSEQ multiplex PCR; TCRdb's table is partial and in-frame only. The table includes about 80,000 clones, more than 85% detected once. Sequencing used CD4+ or CD8+ T cells sorted from blood, obtained in a trial of the OX40 agonist ivuxolimab. Receptors were obtained from an adult with an advanced solid tumor such as melanoma, head and neck, liver or kidney cancer. Both conserved end residues are part of each CDR3. Fields, in order: D gene, J gene, V gene, clone size, CDR3 protein, CDR3 DNA. The D gene is left open where the match is weak. Clone size is stated in some rows and not others, as once, few, many or a class when expanded.

>-|TRBJ2-5|TRBV2|-
CASIGTVVETQYF
TGTGCCAGCATCGGAACAGTGGTAGAGACCCAGTACTTC
>TRBD1|TRBJ1-5|TRBV28|-
CASSQGGQHSNQPQHF
TGTGCCAGCTCCCAGGGGGGACAACACTCCAATCAGCCCCAGCATTTT
>-|TRBJ1-4|TRBV5-4|-
CASSQDPGPRDEKLFF
TGTGCCAGCAGCCAAGACCCGGGCCCTAGGGATGAAAAACTGTTTTTT
>TRBD1|TRBJ1-3|TRBV9|-
CASSVSGTGAGNTIYF
TGTGCCAGCAGCGTCTCCGGGACAGGGGCAGGAAACACCATATATTTT
>TRBD1|TRBJ2-7|TRBV4-3|-
CASGQGVHYEQYF
TGCGCCAGCGGACAGGGGGTACACTACGAGCAGTACTTC
>-|TRBJ1-1|TRBV4-3|-
CASSQDRVGRSEAFF
TGCGCCAGCAGCCAAGATAGGGTGGGACGCAGTGAAGCTTTCTTT
>-|TRBJ2-7|TRBV28|-
CASRLGAGLFYEQYF
TGTGCCAGCAGGTTAGGAGCGGGCCTTTTCTACGAGCAGTACTTC
>-|TRBJ2-3|TRBV4-1|-
CASSQSQSADTQYF
TGCGCCAGCAGCCAATCGCAATCTGCAGATACGCAGTATTTT
>TRBD1|TRBJ2-7|TRBV28|-
CASLDRGFYEQYF
TGTGCCAGTCTGGACAGGGGCTTCTACGAGCAGTACTTC
>-|TRBJ2-2|TRBV28|-
CASSLLEPPRGLFF
TGTGCCAGCAGTTTATTGGAACCACCGAGGGGGCTGTTTTTT
>-|TRBJ1-5|TRBV2|-
CASSDRPGHDRPQHF
TGTGCCAGCAGTGATAGGCCAGGGCACGATAGGCCCCAGCATTTT
>-|TRBJ2-3|TRBV9|-
CASSEEDTQYF
TGTGCCAGCAGCGAGGAGGATACGCAGTATTTT
>-|TRBJ2-1|TRBV15|-
CATSRPPEVLFF
TGTGCCACCAGCAGGCCACCGGAGGTGCTGTTCTTC
>TRBD1|TRBJ2-7|TRBV6-5|-
CASSYLTGDGEQYF
TGTGCCAGCAGTTACTTGACAGGGGATGGCGAGCAGTACTTC
>-|TRBJ1-3|TRBV5-1|-
CASSFGQSGNTIYF
TGCGCCAGCAGCTTCGGCCAATCTGGAAACACCATATATTTT
>-|TRBJ1-5|TRBV18|few
CASSPVTDQPQHF
TGTGCCAGCTCACCGGTGACAGATCAGCCCCAGCATTTT
>-|TRBJ1-3|TRBV5-1|-
CASSLDSGAGNTIYF
TGCGCCAGCAGCTTGGATTCAGGGGCCGGAAACACCATATATTTT
>-|TRBJ1-5|TRBV19|-
CASSIRAGYQPQHF
TGTGCCAGTAGTATAAGGGCAGGGTATCAGCCCCAGCATTTT
>-|TRBJ2-1|TRBV7-2|-
CASSSGLSSSYNEQFF
TGTGCCAGCAGCTCGGGACTCTCGAGCTCCTACAATGAGCAGTTCTTC
>TRBD2|TRBJ2-4|TRBV28|-
CASSLWQGWIDTSDKNIQYF
TGTGCCAGCAGTTTATGGCAGGGTTGGATTGATACTAGCGACAAAAACATTCAGTACTTC
>-|TRBJ2-2|TRBV7-8|once
CASSYANGELFF
TGTGCCAGCAGCTACGCCAACGGGGAGCTGTTTTTT
>-|TRBJ2-4|TRBV5-8|-
CASRQGLETINIQYF
TGTGCCAGCAGGCAAGGGTTAGAGACGATAAACATTCAGTACTTC
>TRBD2|TRBJ2-1|TRBV9|-
CASSVNSAGGRNEQFF
TGTGCCAGCAGCGTAAACTCTGCGGGAGGGCGAAATGAGCAGTTCTTC
>-|TRBJ2-5|TRBV28|few
CASSFGRAFGETQYF
TGTGCCAGCAGTTTCGGCAGGGCTTTTGGAGAGACCCAGTACTTC